The entry that follows covers one T cell receptor (beta chain) sequence. No cognate antigen has been identified for it. It may be a read error: a sequence one base away is much more abundant. The treatment or condition label here, explained by the study, means: approximately 10-day PBMC culture with coronavirus spike peptide pools or control peptides (ViraFEST assay). The study used the ViraFEST assay, which expanded antigen-specific T cells with peptide pools and then identified expanded clonotypes by TCR sequencing. The convalescent patients' positive SARS-CoV-2 PCR tests fell between March and December 2020, which was before the Alpha, Beta and Delta variants emerged in the United States. PBMCs were cultured at fewer than 2.5 million per well in IMDM supplemented with 5% human AB serum and around 10 IU/ml IL-2, with roughly 9.5 ug/ml peptide pools added. On days 3 and 7, half of the culture medium was replaced with fresh IL-2-containing medium. After approximately eleven days of culture, CD4+ T cells were isolated by negative selection with the EasySep CD4+ T cell isolation kit. Ficoll-Paque Plus gradient centrifugation was used to isolate PBMCs from whole blood, and the isolated PBMCs were then either used fresh or cryopreserved at -140C. Triplicate wells were generally used for each culture condition.

The CDR3 goes from the cysteine to the phenylalanine over 13 residues. The DNA shown is the 39-base CDR3, in frame from base 1. The germline V gene sets CDR1 to MNHEY and CDR2 to SVGEGT. Trimming removed 2 bases from V and 6 bases from J; the gene matches leave 2 bases unexplained. This specimen belongs to a study of vaccination and CD4 T cells after COVID-19 (dated by TCRdb to the early 2020s). Describing the broader study: Every convalescent patient had a positive nasal swab PCR test for SARS-CoV-2, with mild disease in several patients and severe disease in one. In the convalescent cohort there were six males and four females, among whom were two Hispanic individuals, seven Caucasians, two Asians and one multiracial person. Participants got two doses of the Pfizer-BioNTech BNT162b2 vaccine (n=8) or two doses of the Moderna mRNA-1273 vaccine (n=2). Post-COVID blood samples were collected from convalescent patients a median of around 100 days after diagnosis, with a range of about 30 to 170 days. Post-vaccine blood samples were obtained a median of approximately 74 days after the second vaccine dose, with a range of about 13 to 241 days. Culture stimuli were overlapping spike peptide pools from SARS-CoV-2 and from the common cold coronaviruses HCoV-NL63, HCoV-OC43 and HCoV-229E. In control cultures, a CEFX viral epitope pool was used as positive control, an HIV-1 Nef peptide pool was used as negative control, or no peptide was added. The spike-specific CD4+ TCR repertoire was compared before and after mRNA vaccination in nine to ten COVID-19 convalescent patients and a few infection-naive healthy vaccine recipients.

Study-wide findings and limitations: Among the post-vaccine SARS-CoV-2-reactive clones in convalescent patients, a median around 85% showed up only after vaccination, which suggests vaccine-specific priming. Of the vaccine-specific clones found in convalescent patients, nearly all (304 of 307) were mono-reactive for SARS-CoV-2 spike instead of being cross-reactive with common cold coronaviruses. Only a relatively small number of convalescent patients were included in the study, and early timepoints following natural infection were not analyzed. Although the median number of SARS-CoV-2-reactive clonotypes went up from 20 to 25 after infection to 35 to 40 after vaccination, the increase was not significant.

Library preparation was by PCR. TCR sequencing of DNA from cultured CD4+ T cells used the Oncomine TCR Beta short-read assay at the Johns Hopkins FTIC core. The QIAamp micro DNA kit was used to extract genomic DNA from the cultured CD4+ T cells. Oncomine TCR Beta libraries from cultured CD4+ T cells were pooled using unique dual indexes and sequenced on an Illumina iSeq 100. Per the original workflow: Non-productive sequences were filtered out, and CDR3s that did not start with C, did not end with F or W, or were shorter than 7 amino acids were discarded. Antigen-specific clonotypes were identified using the MANAFEST web application through comparison of peptide-stimulated wells with reference and other culture wells. For a clone to be called positive, the clone needed an FDR below 0.05, an odds ratio above 5, and a productive frequency above 0.1% in at least two of three replicate wells. A clonotype counted as cross-reactive if it showed significant expansion both in the SARS-CoV-2 spike wells and in at least one common cold coronavirus spike condition. Similarity between CDR3 sequences was evaluated in R version 3.6.1 using Levenshtein distances (stringdist) and unrooted phylogenetic trees (ape). Using fastp at Q25 and MiXCR, TCRdb reprocessed the public reads and kept productive beta chains. Under each unique CDR3 protein, matching rows form one entry showing the most common genes and DNA. These V and J calls rely on TCRdb rather than the paper's analysis. This sample has approximately 12,000 distinct CDR3 sequences in its table, and about 31% of those were observed once. Approximately 13% of the sample belongs to the ten largest clones.

The material sequenced was CD4+ T cells from blood, cultured in vitro, taken after SARS-CoV-2 vaccination. Recombination joined TRBV6-2 or TRBV6-3 with TRBJ1-1; TRBD1 fits 8 bases in the junction. The origin of this receptor is a human donor who had recovered from COVID-19. CDR3 sequence: CASSYQGAAEAFF. The bases read TGTGCCAGCAGTTACCAGGGGGCCGCTGAAGCTTTCTTT.